The next 25 T cell receptor beta chains were all read from a single sample in a study of blood T cell repertoires in COVID-19. Sequenced by immunoSEQ multiplex PCR; TCRdb stores in-frame clones only, minus some. This sample has 250,000 or so clones, with 88% found just once. Sequenced: peripheral blood. Every receptor here comes from a woman in her fifties or sixties with acute or convalescent COVID-19.

The rearrangement uses TRBV5-4 and TRBJ2-3, with 9 bases that match TRBD1. This CDR3 comprises 16 residues. Germline V gives CDR1 SGHNT, CDR2 YYREEE (reference sequence). Trimming cost V 0 bases and J 2 bases; bases outside gene matches: 4. CDR3 residues: CASSLGRDRDTDTQYF. In DNA, the CDR3 is TGTGCCAGCAGCTTGGGCCGGGACAGGGACACAGATACGCAGTATTTT.

Of note for this clone: As the CDR3 is not closed by the conserved phenylalanine or tryptophan, this likely results from a read error. The DNA is omitted, as the CDR3 cannot be located on it reliably, and the CDR3 follows TCRdb's listing. The chain joins TRBV29-1 to TRBJ1-4; no DNA check was done on the table's D call, TRBD1. The CDR3 is 8 amino acids in total, end residues counted. CDR1 and CDR2 from the germline V gene are SQVTM and ANQGSEA. The CDR3 sequence is CSGWTGSI.

V gene TRBV6-5 combines with J gene TRBJ1-6; D may be TRBD1 (6 bases). The V gene lost 5 bases and the J gene lost 10 bases, with 15 bases spanning the gap. The V gene's germline CDR1 is MNHEY and CDR2 SVGAGI. This CDR3 has 14 residues. CDR3 region: CASSQGTYRSPLHF. The CDR3 DNA sequence: TGTGCCAGCAGTCAGGGGACGTATCGCTCACCCCTCCACTTT.

The chain combines TRBV6-5 with TRBJ2-7; TRBD1 matches at 12 bases. The J segment lost 3 bases and the V segment lost 4 bases, leaving 4 bases of the junction unmatched. CDR1 is MNHEY, CDR2 SVGAGI, per germline. The CDR3 is 15 residues long. The CDR3 nucleotides read TGTGCCAGCAGTTTCGGGACAGGGGGCGGCTACGAGCAGTACTTC. Translation: CASSFGTGGGYEQYF.

The gene calls are TRBV18 and TRBJ1-5; 9 nucleotides align to TRBD1. The CDR3 loop spans 15 amino acids. CDR1 and CDR2 from the germline V gene are KGHSH and LQKENI. J lost 6 bases, V lost 3 bases, and 6 bases had no gene match. Here the CDR3 DNA reads TGTGCCAGCTCACCGGGACAGGGCAGGAGTCAGCCCCAGCATTTT. It yields the protein CASSPGQGRSQPQHF.

This clone was seen only a few times. V is TRBV5-4 and J is TRBJ2-7, with 10 bases that match TRBD2. Germline V gene lookup returns CDR1 SGHNT and CDR2 YYREEE (reference sequence). This CDR3 is 14 amino acids long. V shed 5 bases and J 5 bases; nucleotides not matched to a gene: 7. CDR3 protein: CASSPGLASHEQYF. The CDR3 region has the DNA TGTGCCAGCAGTCCGGGACTAGCGTCCCACGAGCAGTACTTC.

The chain couples TRBV11-3 to TRBJ2-3; TRBD1 is a possible D gene (7 bases). The CDR3 consists of 15 residues. CDR1 is SGHNT, CDR2 YENEEA, per germline. V lost 5 bases and J lost 1, with 13 bases in between. The CDR3 DNA sequence: TGTGCCAGCAGCCCAGGGGGGTACCGCACAGATACGCAGTATTTT. This sequence encodes CASSPGGYRTDTQYF. Combining the CDR3 with reference TRBV11-3 and TRBJ2-3 gives the whole variable domain EAGVVQSPRYKIIEKKQPVAFWCNPISGHNTLYWYLQNLGQGPELLIRYENEEAVDDSQLPKDRFSAERLKGVDSTLKIQPAELGDSAVYLCASSPGGYRTDTQYFGPGTRLTVL.

The CDR3 is CASSFGPGQVNSPLHF. The CDR3 nucleotides read TGTGCCAGCAGCTTTGGGCCGGGACAGGTTAATTCACCCCTCCACTTT. V and J are TRBV7-6 and TRBJ1-6, with TRBD1 matching 8 bases. Germline CDR1 SGHVS, CDR2 FNYEAQ. CDR3 length: 16 amino acids. Trimming removed 3 bases from V and 6 bases from J; junction bases left unmatched: 7.

The chain uses TRBV6-6 and TRBJ2-3; 13 bases are shared with TRBD2. V lost 6 bases and J lost 2; bases outside the gene matches: 2. CDR3 length: 15 residues. Germline V gene data show CDR1 as MNHNY and CDR2 as SVGAGI (reference sequence). The CDR3 protein is CASRGLAGVTDTQYF. In nucleotides, the CDR3 is TGTGCCAGCAGAGGACTAGCGGGAGTCACAGATACGCAGTATTTT.

This chain joins TRBV28 and TRBJ1-2; D gene unclear. Germline V CDR1 and CDR2: MDHEN, SYDVKM. The V end was cut by 3 bases, the J end by 5 bases, with 13 bases between. CDR3 length: 14 amino acids. The CDR3 DNA follows: TGTGCCAGCAGTTTGGCCCAAGTGCGGTATGGCTACACCTTC. Residues: CASSLAQVRYGYTF.

This chain joins TRBV11-2 and TRBJ2-5; D is perhaps TRBD1 (6 bases). Germline V gene lookup returns CDR1 SGHAT and CDR2 FQNNGV. V was cut by 5 bases and J by 1 base, with 8 bases left in between. This CDR3 has 13 residues. CDR3 region: CASSTGIQETQYF. The CDR3 region has the DNA TGTGCCAGCAGCACAGGGATCCAAGAGACCCAGTACTTC.

J is TRBJ2-6 and V is TRBV5-8, with D hard to call. This CDR3 contains 15 residues. Germline CDR1 SGHTS, CDR2 YDEGEE. Trimming shortened V by 4 bases and J by 0 bases, and 8 bases separated the two germline ends. Here the CDR3 DNA reads TGTGCCAGCAGCCCGGTATTCTCTGGGGCCAACGTCCTGACTTTC. This sequence encodes CASSPVFSGANVLTF.

This sequence joins TRBV6-5 and TRBJ2-3, with TRBD1 identical over 7 bases. The germline V gene encodes CDR1 MNHEY and CDR2 SVGAGI. Trimming at V came to 6 bases and at J to 0 bases, leaving 6 bases not matched to a gene. There are 15 residues in the CDR3. The CDR3 loop is CASRQRQGSTDTQYF. Here the CDR3 DNA reads TGTGCCAGCAGACAAAGACAGGGAAGCACAGATACGCAGTATTTT.

The CDR3 nucleotides are TGTGCCAGCAGTTATACATTGGGAGGGGATCGCTATGGCTACACCTTC. Amino acid sequence: CASSYTLGGDRYGYTF. J is TRBJ1-2 and V is TRBV6-5; D perhaps matches TRBD1 (5 bases). This CDR3 spans 16 amino acids. The ends were cut back, 3 bases at V and 4 bases at J, with 18 bases in the middle. Germline assignment: CDR1 MNHEY and CDR2 SVGAGI.

This chain links TRBV7-3 with TRBJ2-2; 7 bases line up with TRBD1. CDR1 and CDR2 from the germline V gene are SGHTA and FQGTGA. Losses at the gene ends were 5 bases for V and 3 bases for J; bases not matched to a gene: 3. The CDR3 covers 14 residues. CDR3 sequence reads: CASSRQGYTGELFF. The CDR3 region has the DNA TGTGCCAGCAGCCGACAGGGATACACCGGGGAGCTGTTTTTT. The full variable domain, in which reference TRBV7-3 and TRBJ2-2 provide the parts outside the CDR3, is GAGVSQTPSNKVTEKGKYVELRCDPISGHTALYWYRQSLGQGPEFLIYFQGTGAADDSGLPNDRFFAVRPEGSVSTLKIQRTERGDSAVYLCASSRQGYTGELFFGEGSRLTVL.

The chain has TRBV7-8 and TRBJ2-1; 11 bases fit TRBD1. Germline CDR1 and CDR2: SGHVS and FQNEAQ. Germline trimming cut 10 bases from V and 9 bases from J; bases unmatched to any gene: 11. The CDR3 has 14 residues. The CDR3 sequence is CATARDRGSTEQFF. The CDR3 coding sequence is TGTGCCACCGCACGGGACAGGGGGTCTACTGAGCAGTTCTTC.

This chain connects TRBV10-2 to TRBJ2-2; 7 bases map to TRBD2. Germline V CDR1 and CDR2: WSHSY, SAAADI. This CDR3 contains 16 residues. Trimming cost V 6 bases and J 2 bases; bases outside gene matches: 9. The DNA of the CDR3 is TGCGCCAGCAGGACCCAAGCGGGGCCTAACACCGGGGAGCTGTTTTTT. It is translated as CASRTQAGPNTGELFF.

This clone was picked up a small number of times. The J gene is TRBJ1-6, the V gene TRBV2; D perhaps matches TRBD1 (5 bases). The CDR3 contains 12 residues. Per the germline V gene, CDR1 is SNHLY and CDR2 is FYNNEI. V was shortened by 9 bases and J by 11 bases, with 14 bases between the two germline ends. Here the CDR3 reads CASTGHLTPLHF. The CDR3, as DNA: TGTGCCAGTACCGGACACCTAACACCCCTCCACTTT.

This clone has just one count. This sequence joins TRBV7-2 and TRBJ1-5, with 10 bases identical to TRBD1. The V and J ends lost 4 bases and 7 bases, in that order; junction bases with no gene match: 4. Germline V lookup: CDR1 SGHTA, CDR2 FQGNSA. The CDR3 consists of 14 residues. The CDR3, as DNA: TGTGCCAGCAGCTCAGACAGGGGGCGGCAGCCCCAGCATTTT. This encodes CASSSDRGRQPQHF. Full variable domain (outside the CDR3, taken from reference TRBV7-2 and TRBJ1-5): GAGVSQSPSNKVTEKGKDVELRCDPISGHTALYWYRQSLGQGLEFLIYFQGNSAPDKSGLPSDRFSAERTGGSVSTLTIQRTQQEDSAVYLCASSSDRGRQPQHFGDGTRLSIL.

The chain is built from TRBV5-4 and TRBJ2-5; TRBD2 matches at 13 bases. Germline trimming cut 1 base from V and 2 bases from J; bases unmatched to any gene: 8. The CDR3 runs 18 residues. The germline gives CDR1 SGHNT, CDR2 YYREEE (reference sequence). DNA for the CDR3: TGTGCCAGCAGCTTGATGACTAGCGGGAGGAGGGGGCAAGAGACCCAGTACTTC. Translation: CASSLMTSGRRGQETQYF.

This chain connects TRBV4-3 to TRBJ1-1; D is unresolved. Per the germline V gene, CDR1 is LGHNA and CDR2 is YSLEER. The length of the CDR3 is 13 residues. V was clipped by 4 bases and J by 7 bases, with 13 bases between them. The CDR3 coding sequence is TGCGCCAGCAGCCGGACTCCCGGACTTGAAGCTTTCTTT. Protein product: CASSRTPGLEAFF.

The chain couples TRBV4-3 to TRBJ1-2; D is possibly TRBD1 (6 bases). The germline V and J ends were trimmed by 0 bases and 5 bases, with 10 bases remaining between them. The germline CDR1 and CDR2 sequences are LGHNA and YSLEER. The CDR3 has 14 residues. The CDR3 here is CASSQDTGYYGYTF. The CDR3 bases are TGCGCCAGCAGCCAAGATACAGGGTATTATGGCTACACCTTC.

This clone was seen once. The rearrangement uses TRBV15 and TRBJ1-3, with D possibly being TRBD1 (6 bases). Germline loops: CDR1 LNHNV, CDR2 YYDKDF (reference sequence). CDR3 length: 14 amino acids. Trimming took 7 bases from V and 5 from J, leaving 15 bases between them. CDR3 sequence reads: CATTGQLLRNTIYF. The CDR3 nucleotides are TGTGCCACCACAGGACAGTTACTGCGAAACACCATATATTTT. The variable domain in full, with the rest retrieved from reference TRBV15 and TRBJ1-3, is DAMVIQNPRYQVTQFGKPVTLSCSQTLNHNVMYWYQQKSSQAPKLLFHYYDKDFNNEADTPDNFQSRRPNTSFCFLDIRSPGLGDTAMYLCATTGQLLRNTIYFGEGSWLTVV.

A remark on this clone: This CDR3 is also generated by other DNA sequences in the sample. This chain connects TRBV5-1 to TRBJ1-1, with 7 bases fitting TRBD1. V was pared by 0 bases and J by 1 base, with 0 bases of the junction left unmatched. Germline lookup yields CDR1 SGHRS and CDR2 YFSETQ. The CDR3 length is 14 residues. CDR3 bases: TGCGCCAGCAGCTTGGACAGGGGGAACACTGAAGCTTTCTTT. It codes for CASSLDRGNTEAFF.

The chain has TRBV6-6 and TRBJ1-5, with 10 bases fitting TRBD1. Germline CDR1 and CDR2: MNHNY and SVGAGI (reference sequence). The CDR3 totals 16 residues. V shed 5 bases and J 5 bases; nucleotides not matched to a gene: 9. The CDR3 bases are TGTGCCAGCAGTCCTTCCGGGACAGGGGAGGATCAGCCCCAGCATTTT. It specifies CASSPSGTGEDQPQHF.